Detailed here is one TCR beta chain. The data were obtained in a study of control samples from healthy donors and cancer patients. Here immunoSEQ multiplex PCR was the method, and the copy in TCRdb shows in-frame clones only, minus some. The top ten hold about 23% of the sample, which has 20,000 to 30,000 clones, approximately 78% seen once. The CDR3 has 16 residues. V shed 1 base and J shed 8 bases, with 17 bases lying between them. Germline CDR1 reads MGHDK; CDR2 reads SYGVNS. This chain uses TRBV25-1 with TRBJ1-4, with D possibly TRBD1 on 6 matching bases. The receptor's source is a man aged 55 to 69 with colorectal cancer. The sample consisted of PBMCs. CDR3 in amino acids: CASSELVGQGYEKLFF. CDR3 nucleotide sequence: TGTGCCAGCAGTGAATTAGTCGGCCAGGGGTACGAAAAACTGTTTTTT.